The entry below gives a single T cell receptor beta chain sequence along with its context. This specimen belongs to a study of blood T cell repertoires in COVID-19. Study in general: Spain, Italy and the United States supplied samples that represented acute and convalescent COVID-19.

CDR3 length: 15 residues. Per the germline V gene, CDR1 is SNHLY and CDR2 is FYNNEI. The V gene end was trimmed by 1 base and the J gene end by 4 bases; junction bases not matched to a gene: 6. Clones were sequenced by immunoSEQ multiplex PCR, and TCRdb holds only the in-frame ones, with some missing. The sample has roughly 300,000 clones, approximately 91% seen once. The material sequenced was peripheral blood. This rearrangement joins TRBV2 to TRBJ1-2; 7 positions match TRBD1. This receptor was identified in a woman in her twenties or thirties with COVID-19, enrolled during active disease. CDR3 amino acids: CASSEDPGQLYGYTF. Here the CDR3 DNA reads TGTGCCAGCAGTGAAGATCCGGGACAGCTCTATGGCTACACCTTC.